This T cell receptor beta chain was identified during a study of shared clonotypes between healthy human individuals (dated by TCRdb to about 2020). The study in broad terms: The cohort included a few men and a couple of women between 18 and 49 years of age. Different laboratories and diverse techniques were used to prepare libraries and sequence TCR repertoires, to increase sequencing depth and limit assay-specific biases. Between about 0.85 and 9.5 billion PBMCs per donor were obtained by leukapheresis. For each donor, CD4 naive and CD4 memory were each run on three plates, CD8 naive on two plates, and CD8 memory on one plate. Blood TCR repertoires of roughly 5 healthy adults were deeply sequenced to estimate repertoire size and the extent of clonotype sharing between individuals. General conclusions and limits of the study: Compared with non-shared clonotypes, the clonotypes found in all four sorted-subset donors had higher generation probabilities. Approximately 5% of naive CD4, 3.5% of naive CD8, around 2.3% of memory CD4, and less than 0.45% of memory CD8 clonotypes were shared across several donors. Sampling was restricted to blood, and TCR repertoires in tissue are likely to differ from TCR repertoires in blood. Based on pairwise subsampling, the degree of clonotype sharing among donors was expected to be affected by sequencing depth. The genetic and exposure-history diversity represented was limited by the small number of donors. Rarefaction of sorted-subset datasets indicated incomplete sequencing despite the large sequencing depth. Naive subsets generally had larger estimated clonotype richness than memory subsets did.

The donors were healthy, HIV-negative adults with no recently reported acute infections or vaccinations. Only Caucasian adults living in Nashville, Tennessee, USA were represented among the donors. CD4+ T cells were enriched by magnetic negative selection, after which naive cells were positively selected on CD45RA and the negative fraction was taken as the memory subset. Blood was obtained by leukapheresis, after which PBMCs were separated by Ficoll-Histopaque density gradient centrifugation and cryopreserved in liquid nitrogen vapor phase. Purity and quantity of every magnetically sorted T cell population were checked by analytical flow cytometry. From each sorted fraction, genomic DNA was isolated and quantified by UV absorbance on a Nanodrop 2000c. Using the deep immunoSEQ assay, multiplex PCR amplified TCR CDR3 regions from genomic DNA. Extracted genomic DNA from each cell subset was distributed evenly across all wells of several immunoSEQ 96-well plates, and each plate was treated as a replicate. For sorted subsets, each replicate PCR was loaded with about 0.2 ug genomic DNA, equivalent to about 30,000 T cell genomes. Purified libraries were measured with a Qubit 3.0 fluorometer, size-checked on a Bioanalyzer 2100, and measured again with the KAPA Library Quantification kit. Every immunoSEQ 96-well plate was sequenced on a dedicated single-read 150-cycle Illumina NextSeq 550 flow cell. Processing in the source paper ran as follows. The immunoSEQ output contained only junctional sequences without quality scores, so filtering could not match that applied to full-length reads. To assign V/J genes and CDR3, sequences were annotated against IMGT germline references using PyIR, a Python wrapper for IgBLAST v1.9. Any read was removed if the V/J assignment was weak (E-value above 1e-6), the CDR3 was missing, or the read contained stop codons, out-of-frame junctions, or ambiguous translated residues. A V3J clonotype was defined by an identical inferred V gene, J gene, and CDR3 amino acid sequence. Percentage overlap between repertoires was calculated by dividing the number of shared unique clonotypes by the size of the smaller repertoire. RTK rarefaction, the Chao1 estimator, and Recon v2.1 estimates of unobserved clonotypes were used to assess repertoire richness. For all TCRbeta clonotypes obtained by the gDNA method from a few donors, generation probabilities were computed with OLGA. TCRdb obtained this table from immuneACCESS and retained in-frame rearrangements with V and J assigned. These tables miss some clones; where compared with another copy, unresolved V genes account for less than half of the shortfall, and the remainder is unexplained. V and J calls and clone size are given by that table; D and trimming were obtained from the DNA. The sample data list 150,000 to 200,000 clones, and approximately 95% of these were observed just once. The ten largest clonotypes hold roughly 0.07% of the sample.

About this clone: Its antigen specificity is not known. No clone much larger than this one lies a single base away; base qualities are absent.

The TCR comes from a woman between 25 and 40 years old in good health. Sequenced: naive CD4+ T cells sorted from blood. Per the publication, the cell subset or site label means: CD45RA+ positively selected.

The CDR3 region has the sequence CASSPERLAMGELFF. Here is the DNA: TGTGCCAGCTCACCAGAACGCTTAGCGATGGGGGAGCTGTTTTTT. Recombination linked TRBV18 to TRBJ2-2; TRBD2 is perhaps the D gene, given 5 matching bases. Counted from cysteine to phenylalanine, this CDR3 has 15 amino acids. Solely the CDR3 DNA is kept, with 45 bases framed from the first base. Taken from the germline V gene, the CDR1 and CDR2 loops are KGHSH and LQKENI. A distance of 15 bases separates the germline ends of V and J, which lose 2 bases and 8 bases respectively.